Reported below is one T cell receptor (beta chain). The CDR3 is 15 residues long. V was clipped by 0 bases and J by 6 bases, with 17 bases between them. Germline V gene data show CDR1 as GTSNPN and CDR2 as SVGIG (reference sequence). The source of the sample is a study of CD8 T cells in Susac syndrome. Random-hexamer reverse transcription was applied to roughly 0.5 to 1 ug RNA. Amplification of the TCR beta CDR3 was carried out by immunoSEQ multiplex PCR, which spanned a total of 54 Vbeta and 13 Jbeta segments. TCRdb independently ran MiXCR on the immunoSEQ multiplex PCR reads; one entry per CDR3 protein. The sample records over 300,000 distinct CDR3 sequences, about 91% being singletons. Sequencing of TCR beta covered CD8+ and CD4+ T cells obtained from blood. The CD8+ and CD4+ T cells were negatively isolated, with the TEMRA cells enriched by FACS.

V and J are TRBV30 and TRBJ1-1; D gene uncertain. The TCR sequence derives from a human donor with multiple sclerosis. The sequenced material came from CD4+ T cells from PBMCs. CDR3 bases: TGTGCCTGGAGTGTGAAGGGAAGGGTTTCCGCTGAAGCTTTCTTT. It yields the protein CAWSVKGRVSAEAFF.